Listed below are T cell receptor beta chains from one sample, sequenced in a study of response to subunit inactivated influenza vaccine. Via MiXCR, TCRdb re-called the RT-PCR reads, giving one row per CDR3 protein. The sample has 500,000 to 550,000 distinct CDR3 sequences, about 7.6% seen once. The sample was PBMCs from blood, taken 23 months after vaccination. The source is a man between 50 and 75 years old who received an inactivated influenza vaccine. The CDR3 runs from the conserved cysteine through the conserved F or W. A D gene is named only where the DNA matches it firmly. Clone sizes are given selectively: once, few, many, or a class where the clone is expanded.

D gene	clone size	V gene	CDR3 length	J gene	CDR3 protein	CDR3 DNA
-	-	TRBV20-1	17	TRBJ1-2	CSARDYGQGQANYGYTF	TGCAGTGCTAGAGATTACGGGCAGGGGCAAGCTAACTATGGCTACACCTTC
TRBD1	few	TRBV6-5	12	TRBJ2-1	CASSYYRGEQFF	TGTGCCAGCAGTTACTACAGGGGCGAGCAGTTCTTC
TRBD2	many	TRBV7-3	14	TRBJ2-3	CASSLTSGRDTQYF	TGTGCCAGCAGCTTAACTAGCGGGAGAGATACGCAGTATTTT
TRBD1	few	TRBV30	16	TRBJ2-5	CAWSETGTGWGETQYF	TGTGCCTGGAGCGAGACCGGGACAGGGTGGGGAGAGACCCAGTACTTC
-	few	TRBV20-1	13	TRBJ1-2	CSARGQGPYGYTF	TGCAGTGCTAGAGGTCAGGGCCCCTATGGCTACACCTTC
-	many	TRBV3-1	16	TRBJ2-7	CASSRWQDIRSYEQYF	TGTGCCAGCAGCCGTTGGCAGGACATCCGCTCCTACGAGCAGTACTTC
TRBD1	-	TRBV20-1	13	TRBJ1-1	CSAVDRVGAEAFF	TGCAGTGCTGTTGACAGGGTTGGGGCTGAAGCTTTCTTT
-	-	TRBV29-1	12	TRBJ2-5	CSVTGSEETQYF	TGCAGCGTAACAGGATCGGAAGAGACCCAGTACTTC
-	few	TRBV12-3/TRBV12-4	20	TRBJ2-6	CASSPTGYLTSLSGANVLTF	TGTGCCAGCAGTCCCACGGGTTACCTTACCTCGCTCTCTGGGGCCAACGTCCTGACTTTC
-	-	TRBV27	13	TRBJ1-3	CASRASSGNTIYF	TGTGCCAGCAGGGCTTCCTCTGGAAACACCATATATTTT
-	many	TRBV5-6	15	TRBJ1-1	CASSPRGVGVTEAFF	TGTGCCAGCAGCCCTAGGGGGGTCGGGGTCACTGAAGCTTTCTTT
-	-	TRBV12-3/TRBV12-4	13	TRBJ1-2	CASSTQSDYGYTF	TGTGCCAGCAGTACACAATCGGACTATGGCTACACCTTC
-	few	TRBV6-1	13	TRBJ1-1	CASILQRNTEAFF	TGTGCCAGCATACTTCAACGGAACACTGAAGCTTTCTTT
-	-	TRBV7-6	12	TRBJ2-1	CASSSNGNEQFF	TGTGCCAGCAGCTCTAACGGGAATGAGCAGTTCTTC
TRBD2	few	TRBV12-3/TRBV12-4	13	TRBJ2-5	CASRRTSAETQYF	TGTGCCAGCAGACGGACTAGCGCAGAGACCCAGTACTTC
TRBD1	-	TRBV5-1	15	TRBJ2-1	CASSRDSGLYNEQFF	TGCGCCAGCAGCCGGGACAGTGGATTGTACAATGAGCAGTTCTTC
-	-	TRBV12-3/TRBV12-4	15	TRBJ2-2	CASTLTGPISGELFF	TGTGCCAGCACCCTCACAGGCCCTATCTCCGGGGAGCTGTTTTTT
-	few	TRBV12-3/TRBV12-4	16	TRBJ2-5	CASSLGSGVVRETQYF	TGTGCCAGCAGTTTGGGGTCGGGAGTGGTTCGGGAGACCCAGTACTTC
TRBD2	-	TRBV29-1	14	TRBJ2-3	CSIRGTSGVDTQYF	TGCAGCATAAGGGGGACTAGCGGGGTTGATACGCAGTATTTT
-	-	TRBV20-1	13	TRBJ2-7	CSARVGSGYEQYF	TGCAGTGCTAGAGTGGGTAGCGGCTACGAGCAGTACTTC
-	-	TRBV20-1	11	TRBJ2-7	CSAGSPYEQYF	TGCAGTGCCGGGTCCCCCTACGAGCAGTACTTC
TRBD1	few	TRBV5-1	15	TRBJ2-5	CASSSDRGKQETQYF	TGCGCCAGCAGCTCGGACAGGGGGAAACAAGAGACCCAGTACTTC
TRBD2	-	TRBV4-2	15	TRBJ2-7	CASSQLAESPYEQYF	TGTGCCAGCAGCCAACTAGCGGAGTCCCCGTACGAGCAGTACTTC
-	few	TRBV3-1	15	TRBJ2-7	CASSQSSGSSYEQYF	TGTGCCAGCAGCCAATCCTCCGGCAGCTCCTACGAGCAGTACTTC
-	few	TRBV7-2	16	TRBJ2-3	CASSLAGTRGTDTQYF	TGTGCCAGCAGCTTAGCGGGGACAAGGGGCACAGATACGCAGTATTTT
-	few	TRBV12-3/TRBV12-4	12	TRBJ1-2	CASMTEPGGYTF	TGTGCCAGCATGACAGAGCCCGGGGGCTACACCTTC
TRBD1	few	TRBV3-1	15	TRBJ1-2	CASSPDREPLYGYTF	TGTGCCAGCAGTCCCGACAGGGAGCCCCTCTATGGCTACACCTTC
TRBD2	few	TRBV27	14	TRBJ2-7	CASSLGQRGYEQYF	TGTGCCAGCAGTTTGGGCCAGCGGGGGTACGAGCAGTACTTC
-	many	TRBV5-1	17	TRBJ1-6	CASSSGLLDSYNSPLHF	TGCGCCAGCAGCTCGGGACTGCTAGACTCCTATAATTCACCCCTCCACTTT
TRBD2	-	TRBV29-1	15	TRBJ2-1	CSVEDGASGSNEQFF	TGCAGCGTTGAAGATGGAGCTAGCGGGAGCAATGAGCAGTTCTTC
-	many	TRBV5-1	14	TRBJ2-2	CASSSTPPVRELFF	TGCGCCAGCAGCTCGACCCCCCCGGTCCGGGAGCTGTTTTTT
-	many	TRBV7-8	20	TRBJ2-7	CASSPNRMQRTRLRDYEQYF	TGTGCCAGCAGCCCCAATCGAATGCAGCGTACGAGACTAAGAGACTACGAGCAGTACTTC
-	many	TRBV30	15	TRBJ2-7	CAWNLGDTSSYEQYF	TGTGCCTGGAACCTCGGGGACACTTCTTCCTACGAGCAGTACTTC
TRBD1	-	TRBV5-1	16	TRBJ2-2	CASRNGQGPNTGELFF	TGCGCCAGCAGAAACGGACAGGGACCGAACACCGGGGAGCTGTTTTTT
-	many	TRBV7-7	13	TRBJ2-3	CASSRENTDTQYF	TGTGCTAGCAGCAGAGAGAATACAGATACGCAGTATTTT
TRBD2	-	TRBV20-1	15	TRBJ2-1	CSASIAGAPADEQFF	TGCAGTGCTTCAATAGCGGGAGCCCCGGCCGATGAGCAGTTCTTC
-	few	TRBV20-1	13	TRBJ1-1	CSATQGMNTEAFF	TGCAGTGCTACCCAGGGGATGAACACTGAAGCTTTCTTT
-	-	TRBV29-1	14	TRBJ2-1	CSVEWGGSYNEQFF	TGCAGCGTTGAATGGGGCGGATCCTACAATGAGCAGTTCTTC
TRBD1	many	TRBV28	14	TRBJ2-7	CASRSRDSYYEQYF	TGTGCCAGCCGGAGCCGGGACAGCTACTACGAGCAGTACTTC
TRBD2	-	TRBV6-2/TRBV6-3	16	TRBJ2-1	CASSSPLAASYNEQFF	TGTGCCAGCAGTTCCCCACTAGCGGCAAGCTACAATGAGCAGTTCTTC
TRBD2	few	TRBV20-1	15	TRBJ2-3	CSARDFSGRGDTQYF	TGCAGTGCTAGAGATTTTAGCGGGAGGGGAGATACGCAGTATTTT
-	-	TRBV28	13	TRBJ2-7	CASSPPGANEQYF	TGTGCCAGCAGTCCCCCCGGGGCGAACGAGCAGTACTTC
-	-	TRBV10-2	11	TRBJ2-7	CASTKTGIRYF	TGCGCCAGCACCAAAACAGGGATCCGCTACTTC
-	few	TRBV5-3	16	TRBJ1-4	CARSRDRPTTNEKLFF	TGTGCCAGAAGCCGAGATAGGCCCACAACTAATGAAAAACTGTTTTTT
TRBD2	few	TRBV7-2	15	TRBJ2-1	CASSSVAGGFNEQFF	TGTGCCAGCAGCTCGGTAGCGGGGGGATTCAATGAGCAGTTCTTC
-	-	TRBV3-1	15	TRBJ2-7	CASSQDGTRIIEQYF	TGTGCCAGCAGCCAAGACGGTACCCGAATAATTGAGCAGTACTTC
-	many	TRBV28	12	TRBJ1-2	CASIGLNYGYTF	TGTGCCAGCATCGGCCTAAACTATGGCTACACCTTC
TRBD1	-	TRBV5-4	17	TRBJ2-6	CASSGMTGGSGANVLTF	TGTGCCAGCAGCGGAATGACAGGGGGCTCTGGGGCCAACGTCCTGACTTTC
-	-	TRBV11-1	14	TRBJ2-7	CASSSPTGNYEQYF	TGTGCCAGCAGCTCCCCTACAGGAAACTACGAGCAGTACTTC
-	-	TRBV2	14	TRBJ2-3	CASSIRFSTDTQYF	TGTGCCAGCAGTATCCGGTTCAGTACAGATACGCAGTATTTT
-	many	TRBV11-2	13	TRBJ2-7	CASSTGTLYEQYF	TGTGCCAGCAGCACCGGGACGCTCTACGAGCAGTACTTC
-	few	TRBV27	14	TRBJ2-2	CASSSGRWTGELFF	TGTGCCAGCAGTTCGGGGAGATGGACCGGGGAGCTGTTTTTT
TRBD1	-	TRBV7-2	14	TRBJ2-1	CASTQDRGLGEQFF	TGTGCCAGCACCCAGGACAGGGGGCTTGGTGAGCAGTTCTTC
TRBD2	many	TRBV7-8	15	TRBJ2-7	CASSTTSSIALEQYF	TGTGCCAGCAGCACGACTAGCAGTATCGCCCTCGAGCAGTACTTC
-	many	TRBV19	15	TRBJ2-1	CASSISGENYNEQFF	TGTGCCAGTAGTATCAGCGGCGAAAACTACAATGAGCAGTTCTTC